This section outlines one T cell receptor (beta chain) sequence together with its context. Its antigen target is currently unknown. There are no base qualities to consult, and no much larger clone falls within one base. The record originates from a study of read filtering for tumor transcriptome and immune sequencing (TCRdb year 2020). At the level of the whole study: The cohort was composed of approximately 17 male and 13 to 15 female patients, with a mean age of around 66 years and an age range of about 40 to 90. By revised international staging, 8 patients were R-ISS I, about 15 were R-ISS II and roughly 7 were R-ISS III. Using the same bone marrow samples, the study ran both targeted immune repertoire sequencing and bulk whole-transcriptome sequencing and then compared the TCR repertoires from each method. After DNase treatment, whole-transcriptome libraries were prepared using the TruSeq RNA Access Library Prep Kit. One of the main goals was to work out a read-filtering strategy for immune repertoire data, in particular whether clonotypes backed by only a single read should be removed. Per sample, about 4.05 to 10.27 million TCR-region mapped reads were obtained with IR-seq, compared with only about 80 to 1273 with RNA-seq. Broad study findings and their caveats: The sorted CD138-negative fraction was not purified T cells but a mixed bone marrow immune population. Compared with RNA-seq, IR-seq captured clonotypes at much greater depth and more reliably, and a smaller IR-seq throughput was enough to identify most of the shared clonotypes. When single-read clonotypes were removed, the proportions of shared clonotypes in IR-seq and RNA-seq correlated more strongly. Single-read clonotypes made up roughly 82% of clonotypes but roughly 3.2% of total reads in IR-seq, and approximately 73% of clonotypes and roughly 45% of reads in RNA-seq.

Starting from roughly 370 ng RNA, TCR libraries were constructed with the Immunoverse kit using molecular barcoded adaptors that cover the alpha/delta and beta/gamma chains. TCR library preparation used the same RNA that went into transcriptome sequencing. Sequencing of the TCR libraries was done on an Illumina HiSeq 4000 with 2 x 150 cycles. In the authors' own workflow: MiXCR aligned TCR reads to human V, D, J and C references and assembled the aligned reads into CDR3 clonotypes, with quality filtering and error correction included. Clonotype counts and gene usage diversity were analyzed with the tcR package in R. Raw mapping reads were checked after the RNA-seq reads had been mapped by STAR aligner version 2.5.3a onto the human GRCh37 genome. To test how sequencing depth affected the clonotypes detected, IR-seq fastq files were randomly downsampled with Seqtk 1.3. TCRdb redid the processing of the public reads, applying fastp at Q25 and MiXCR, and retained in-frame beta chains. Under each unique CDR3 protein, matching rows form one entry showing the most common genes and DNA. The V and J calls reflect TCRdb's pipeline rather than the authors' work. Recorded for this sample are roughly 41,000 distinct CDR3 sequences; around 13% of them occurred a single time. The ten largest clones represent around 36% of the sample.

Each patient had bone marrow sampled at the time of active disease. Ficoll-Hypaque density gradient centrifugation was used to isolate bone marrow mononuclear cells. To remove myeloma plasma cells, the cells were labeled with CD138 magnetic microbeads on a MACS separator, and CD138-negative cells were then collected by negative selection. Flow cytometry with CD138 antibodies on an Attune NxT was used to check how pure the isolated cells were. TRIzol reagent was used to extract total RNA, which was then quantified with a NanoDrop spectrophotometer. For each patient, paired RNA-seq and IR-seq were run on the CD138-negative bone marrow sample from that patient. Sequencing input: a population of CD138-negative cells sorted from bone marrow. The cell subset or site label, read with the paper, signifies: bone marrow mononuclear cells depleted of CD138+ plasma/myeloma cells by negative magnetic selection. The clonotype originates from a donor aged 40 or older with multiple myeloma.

The DNA sequence reads TGCGCCAGCAGCTTGGCCGTGCAAGAGACCCAGTACTTC. Its translation is CASSLAVQETQYF. The rearranged segments are TRBV5-1 and TRBJ2-5; no D segment can be confidently identified. According to the germline V gene, CDR1 reads SGHRS and CDR2 reads YFSETQ. Relative to germline, V is 0 bases shorter and J is 2 bases shorter, with 5 bases between their ends. The CDR3 covers 13 residues, taking in both the cysteine and the phenylalanine. The read is trimmed to its CDR3 DNA, 39 bases read in frame from base 1.